This TCR beta chain came from a study of T cell responses to AZD1222 COVID-19 vaccine. About the study: Pooling was applied to second doses at about 4 or about 12 weeks. Study results and limitations: A reported finding is that nearly half of spike-specific TCRs target unmutated variant regions.

This clone was seen only a few times. What it binds is unknown. V shed 1 base and J shed 4 bases, with 14 bases lying between them. There are 16 residues in the CDR3. Germline V gene data show CDR1 as MDHEN and CDR2 as SYDVKM. Here immunoSEQ multiplex PCR was the method, and the copy in TCRdb shows in-frame clones only, minus some. The sample includes roughly 120,000 clones, about 80% of them seen just once. The specimen comprised peripheral blood, sampled on day 0 of AZD1222 vaccination. This chain connects TRBV28 to TRBJ1-5; perhaps TRBD1 as D (6 bases). This TCR derives from an adult in good health. The CDR3 reads CASSLFLTGLNQPQHF. CDR3 DNA: TGTGCCAGCAGTTTATTCCTGACAGGACTGAATCAGCCCCAGCATTTT.